The following is a T cell receptor (beta chain) sequence with its context. Its antigen is unidentified. The record originates from a study of OX40 agonist ivuxolimab in advanced cancers. Study-wide context: Patients enrolled in dose escalation were diagnosed with hepatocellular carcinoma, melanoma, renal cell or head and neck cancer. Whole-study results and caveats: A proportion of nonresponders additionally exhibited low normalized T-cell clonal expansion.

TCRdb's copy holds only in-frame clones and misses some; the assay was immunoSEQ multiplex PCR. The sample consists of about 48,000 clones, about 81% of them appearing once. This sample comprised CD4+ or CD8+ T cells sorted from blood, obtained in a trial of the OX40 agonist ivuxolimab. This sequence originates from an adult with an advanced solid tumor such as melanoma, head and neck, liver or kidney cancer.

CDR3 DNA sequence: TGTGCCAGCAGCTTACCGTTCCCGCGTCGGGGCGAGCAGTACTTC. Translation gives CASSLPFPRRGEQYF. The rearrangement joins TRBV11-2 to TRBJ2-7, with D possibly matching TRBD2 (5 bases). This CDR3 contains 15 residues. The germline V gene encodes CDR1 SGHAT and CDR2 FQNNGV. Trimming shortened V by 2 bases and J by 6 bases, and 17 bases separated the two germline ends.